Shown below are 17 T cell receptor beta chains from a single sample sequenced in a study of T-cell reconstitution after alpha-beta-depleted transplantation in children listed by TCRdb under 2016. Library preparation used PCR. This sample was sequenced with an Illumina HiSeq 2500. TCR library preparation used molecular barcoding, with unique molecular identifiers applied to normalize quantification of the TCRbeta repertoire. Clones were called with MiXCR by TCRdb after fastp trimmed the public reads at Q25, and only in-frame beta chains were retained. CDR3 protein duplicates are merged, each entry listing the most common genes and DNA. This sample holds hundreds of thousands of distinct CDR3 sequences; 10% to 13% were observed only once. The ten largest make up approximately 2% of the sample. What this sample's treatment or condition label stands for: allogeneic hematopoietic cell transplantation with graft depleted of TCRalphabeta T cells and CD19 B cells.

The source material was PBMCs, sampled before TCRalphabeta/CD19-depleted stem cell transplant. Source of these receptors: a child under 10 years old with inherited bone marrow failure, due to receive a stem cell transplant.

In this sample, this clonotype turned up many times. V gene TRBV7-2 combines with J gene TRBJ2-1; 13 bases are shared with TRBD2. The J segment lost 4 bases and the V segment lost 5 bases, leaving 5 bases of the junction unmatched. The CDR3 loop spans 16 amino acids. Germline assignment: CDR1 SGHTA and CDR2 FQGNSA. The DNA of the CDR3 is TGTGCCAGCAGCATATGGACTAGCGGGAGTTACAATGAGCAGTTCTTC. Translated, it gives CASSIWTSGSYNEQFF.

This clonotype showed up just a few times. This rearrangement joins TRBV3-1 to TRBJ1-2; the D gene is possibly TRBD1 (6 bases). V was trimmed by 2 bases and J by 4 bases, leaving 14 bases between them. The CDR3 is 15 residues long. Per germline, CDR1 LGHDT and CDR2 YNNKEL (reference sequence). The CDR3 reads CASSQWPDSAYGYTF. The CDR3 region has the DNA TGTGCCAGCAGCCAATGGCCGGACAGTGCCTATGGCTACACCTTC. Based on the CDR3 plus reference TRBV3-1 and TRBJ1-2, the full variable domain is DTAVSQTPKYLVTQMGNDKSIKCEQNLGHDTMYWYKQDSKKFLKIMFSYNNKELIINETVPNRFSPKSPDKAHLNLHINSLELGDSAVYFCASSQWPDSAYGYTFGSGTRLTVV.

This clonotype was seen many times. The DNA for the CDR3 is TGTGCCAGCAGTGATACGACAGGGGCGGGAGACATTCAGTACTTC. It specifies CASSDTTGAGDIQYF. The chain uses TRBV2 and TRBJ2-4, with D perhaps matching TRBD1 (8 bases). The CDR3 contains 15 residues. Germline values: CDR1 SNHLY, CDR2 FYNNEI. Trimming cost V 3 bases and J 8 bases, with 17 bases left between them.

This clonotype was counted ten times or more. The chain links TRBV10-3 to TRBJ1-1; D unclear. The CDR3 contains 15 residues. V was shortened by 10 bases and J by 0 bases, with 18 bases between the two germline ends. The germline V gene encodes CDR1 ENHRY and CDR2 SYGVKD. The CDR3: CATLYYRGLNTEAFF. CDR3 coding DNA: TGTGCCACCTTGTATTATCGGGGATTGAACACTGAAGCTTTCTTT.

Notes on this clonotype: One base away lies a much larger clone, so this may be a sequencing read error. The chain uses TRBV28 and TRBJ2-7; unclear D gene. From germline, CDR1 is MDHEN and CDR2 SYDVKM. This CDR3 spans 14 amino acids. CDR3 sequence (DNA): TGTGCCAGCAGTTTGCAGGACCACAACTACGGGCAGTACTTC. It specifies CASSLQDHNYGQYF.

The gene calls are TRBV30 and TRBJ2-3; no clear D gene. This CDR3 contains 15 residues. The germline V and J ends were trimmed by 5 bases and 3 bases, with 18 bases remaining between them. The germline V gene encodes CDR1 GTSNPN and CDR2 SVGIG (reference sequence). The DNA of the CDR3 is TGTGCCTGGGACCTACCTTACTCCCTTACAGATACGCAGTATTTT. Protein: CAWDLPYSLTDTQYF.

This clonotype was seen only a few times. The chain combines TRBV7-2 with TRBJ1-4, with D possibly TRBD1 on 5 matching bases. The CDR3 contains 14 residues. V was pared by 3 bases and J by 5 bases, with 10 bases between. Germline V gives CDR1 SGHTA, CDR2 FQGNSA. CDR3 coding DNA: TGTGCCAGCAGCTTCCGGGGGTGGAATGAAAAACTGTTTTTT. Translating gives CASSFRGWNEKLFF. Using reference TRBV7-2 and TRBJ1-4 for the parts outside the CDR3, the full variable domain is GAGVSQSPSNKVTEKGKDVELRCDPISGHTALYWYRQSLGQGLEFLIYFQGNSAPDKSGLPSDRFSAERTGGSVSTLTIQRTQQEDSAVYLCASSFRGWNEKLFFGSGTQLSVL.

This clonotype was observed at least ten times. The V and J genes are TRBV18 and TRBJ1-3; D is unresolved. Germline assignment: CDR1 KGHSH and CDR2 LQKENI. The V and J ends lost 2 bases and 0 bases respectively, with 11 bases between them. This CDR3 region has 16 residues. CDR3 coding DNA: TGTGCCAGCTCACCAAACCAGAAGAGCTCTGGAAACACCATATATTTT. As protein: CASSPNQKSSGNTIYF.

There are many counts of this clonotype. The CDR3 region is CASSYGLGGLVNTEAFF. The CDR3 region has the DNA TGTGCCAGCAGCTATGGGTTAGGGGGCCTCGTGAACACTGAAGCTTTCTTT. The chain uses TRBV7-9 and TRBJ1-1; 7 nucleotides agree with TRBD1. Trimming cost V 4 bases and J 0 bases; bases outside gene matches: 11. The CDR3 is 17 residues long. Looked up from germline, CDR1 is SEHNR and CDR2 is FQNEAQ (reference sequence). The whole variable domain, remainder taken from reference TRBV7-9 and TRBJ1-1, is DTGVSQNPRHKITKRGQNVTFRCDPISEHNRLYWYRQTLGQGPEFLTYFQNEAQLEKSRLLSDRFSAERPKGSFSTLEIQRTEQGDSAMYLCASSYGLGGLVNTEAFFGQGTRLTVV.

This sequence joins TRBV29-1 and TRBJ2-7; 7 nucleotides agree with TRBD2. V was pared by 4 bases and J by 3 bases, with 6 bases of the junction left unmatched. Germline V gene sequence: CDR1 SQVTM, CDR2 ANQGSEA. The CDR3 is 13 amino acids. The CDR3 sequence is CSVGGGFSYEQYF. In DNA form, the CDR3 reads TGCAGCGTTGGGGGGGGATTCAGCTACGAGCAGTACTTC.

This clonotype has at least ten counts. Here the CDR3 DNA reads TGTGCCAGCAGCCTGGACAGGGGGCGCACAGATACGCAGTATTTT. Its translation: CASSLDRGRTDTQYF. This chain uses TRBV6-1 with TRBJ2-3, with 11 bases lining up with TRBD1. CDR1 is MNHNS, CDR2 SASEGT, per germline. The V gene end was trimmed by 6 bases and the J gene end by 1 base; junction bases not matched to a gene: 3. This CDR3 region has 15 residues.

The table lists this clonotype with many counts. The CDR3 is CASSLDIRRFSGANVLTF. As DNA, the CDR3 is TGTGCCAGCAGCTTGGACATCCGAAGGTTCTCTGGGGCCAACGTCCTGACTTTC. The genes are TRBV5-6 and TRBJ2-6, with D unclear. The germline V and J ends were trimmed by 0 bases and 0 bases, with 13 bases remaining between them. Germline V CDR1 and CDR2: SGHDT, YYEEEE. The CDR3 runs 18 residues.

This clonotype showed up many times. This rearrangement joins TRBV18 to TRBJ1-6; 7 bases agree with TRBD1. Germline V gene lookup returns CDR1 KGHSH and CDR2 LQKENI. The CDR3 spans 15 residues. Trimming took 6 bases from V and 6 from J; bases not matched to a gene: 8. CDR3 residues: CASSTQQGGNSPLHF. The CDR3 region has the DNA TGTGCCAGCTCGACCCAGCAGGGGGGTAATTCACCCCTCCACTTT.

This clonotype was picked up a small number of times. This rearrangement joins TRBV27 to TRBJ2-7, with 8 positions matching TRBD2. The CDR3 runs 15 residues. The germline CDR1 and CDR2 sequences are MNHEY and SMNVEV (reference sequence). Unmatched junction bases numbered 10, after V lost 4 bases and J lost 5 bases. The CDR3 DNA reads as TGTGCCAGCAGTTCCGTAGCGGGATTGAGGAACGAGCAGTACTTC. It translates to CASSSVAGLRNEQYF.

There are many counts of this clonotype. This chain uses TRBV24-1 with TRBJ2-1, with 8 bases fitting TRBD2. Germline V gene data show CDR1 as KGHDR and CDR2 as SFDVKD. The J segment lost 3 bases and the V segment lost 3 bases, leaving 3 bases of the junction unmatched. The CDR3 has 15 amino acids. CDR3 DNA: TGTGCCACCAGTGATGGACTAGCCGACTACAATGAGCAGTTCTTC. It is translated as CATSDGLADYNEQFF.

This clonotype was found a few times. The V gene is TRBV28, the J gene TRBJ1-1, with 7 bases identical to TRBD1. Trimming cost V 10 bases and J 3 bases; bases outside gene matches: 5. CDR3 length: 12 amino acids. Germline CDR1 MDHEN, CDR2 SYDVKM. CDR3 sequence reads: CATHTGDTEAFF. DNA of the CDR3: TGTGCCACCCACACAGGGGACACTGAAGCTTTCTTT.

In its sample, this clonotype was seen many times. The chain's CDR3 is CAWSVSRGGGLSYEQYF. The CDR3 DNA sequence: TGTGCCTGGAGTGTATCGAGAGGGGGCGGACTCTCCTACGAGCAGTACTTC. V gene TRBV30 combines with J gene TRBJ2-7; 7 positions agree with TRBD1. V lost 0 bases, J lost 0 bases, and 11 bases stayed unmatched. Germline V gene lookup returns CDR1 GTSNPN and CDR2 SVGIG (reference sequence). The CDR3 sequence is 17 residues long.